One and the same sample provided the 17 T cell receptor beta chains below, sequenced in a study of OX40 agonist ivuxolimab in advanced cancers. This table comes from immunoSEQ multiplex PCR, and its TCRdb copy is limited to in-frame clones, with some not included. The repertoire holds about 62,000 clones, with 85% as singletons. The sample was CD4+ or CD8+ T cells sorted from blood, taken in a trial of the OX40 agonist ivuxolimab. These receptors originate from an adult with an advanced solid tumor such as melanoma, head and neck, liver or kidney cancer.

The chain uses TRBV6-5 and TRBJ2-1; no reliable D call. The CDR3 extends over 12 amino acids. V was shortened by 6 bases and J by 5 bases, with 8 bases between the two germline ends. Germline values: CDR1 MNHEY, CDR2 SVGAGI. The CDR3 loop reads CASSFRDNEQFF. The CDR3 DNA is TGTGCCAGCAGCTTTAGGGACAATGAGCAGTTCTTC.

The genes are TRBV7-9 and TRBJ1-2; 9 bases map to TRBD1. The CDR3 contains 14 residues. Germline CDR1 reads SEHNR; CDR2 reads FQNEAQ (reference sequence). V lost 4 bases, J lost 8 bases, and 8 bases stayed unmatched. CDR3 bases: TGTGCCAGCAGCTCCGGGACAGGGTTTAGCGGCTACACCTTC. Translation: CASSSGTGFSGYTF.

The CDR3 protein is CAWSVGSLSTDTQYF. The CDR3 nucleotides read TGTGCCTGGAGTGTCGGCAGTCTAAGCACAGATACGCAGTATTTT. The chain carries TRBV30 and TRBJ2-3; D not resolved. The germline V gene encodes CDR1 GTSNPN and CDR2 SVGIG (reference sequence). The CDR3 has 15 residues. Trimming cost V 0 bases and J 0 bases, with 10 bases left between them. Drawing the rest from reference TRBV30 and TRBJ2-3, the complete variable domain is SQTIHQWPATLVQPVGSPLSLECTVEGTSNPNLYWYRQAAGRGLQLLFYSVGIGQISSEVPQNLSASRPQDRQFILSSKKLLLSDSGFYLCAWSVGSLSTDTQYFGPGTRLTVL.

This chain links TRBV29-1 with TRBJ2-2; 8 nucleotides agree with TRBD1. The CDR3 consists of 15 residues. The germline gives CDR1 SQVTM, CDR2 ANQGSEA. V lost 4 bases, J lost 2 bases, and 6 bases stayed unmatched. The CDR3 DNA follows: TGCAGCGTTGGGCAGGGGGCTTTAAACACCGGGGAGCTGTTTTTT. Protein: CSVGQGALNTGELFF.

CDR3 in amino acids: CASSRGGLSTDTQYF. Written as DNA, the CDR3 is TGTGCCAGCAGCCGCGGGGGCCTAAGCACAGATACGCAGTATTTT. This chain links TRBV11-2 with TRBJ2-3; possible D gene TRBD2, 7 bases. Per germline, CDR1 SGHAT and CDR2 FQNNGV. Trimming took 5 bases from V and 0 from J, leaving 12 bases between them. The CDR3 has 15 residues. Supplemented by reference TRBV11-2 and TRBJ2-3, the full variable domain reads EAGVAQSPRYKIIEKRQSVAFWCNPISGHATLYWYQQILGQGPKLLIQFQNNGVVDDSQLPKDRFSAERLKGVDSTLKIQPAKLEDSAVYLCASSRGGLSTDTQYFGPGTRLTVL.

The rearrangement uses TRBV28 and TRBJ1-4; 7 bases line up with TRBD1. Germline V gene data show CDR1 as MDHEN and CDR2 as SYDVKM. This CDR3 region has 14 residues. Trimming at V came to 8 bases and at J to 7 bases, leaving 10 bases not matched to a gene. DNA of the CDR3: TGTGCCAGCCGGACCCAGGGGGGGGGTGAAAAACTGTTTTTT. It yields the protein CASRTQGGGEKLFF.

This clone was detected a few times. The V call is TRBV18, the J call TRBJ1-2; TRBD1 might be the D (5 bases). The germline V gene has CDR1 KGHSH and CDR2 LQKENI. V was pared by 0 bases and J by 4 bases, with 12 bases between. The CDR3 length is 15 residues. CDR3 DNA sequence: TGTGCCAGCTCACCACCGGGGGACGGAGGCTATGGCTACACCTTC. Translating gives CASSPPGDGGYGYTF. Variable domain in full (rest from reference TRBV18 and TRBJ1-2): NAGVMQNPRHLVRRRGQEARLRCSPMKGHSHVYWYRQLPEEGLKFMVYLQKENIIDESGMPKERFSAEFPKEGPSILRIQQVVRGDSAAYFCASSPPGDGGYGYTFGSGTRLTVV.

This chain connects TRBV28 to TRBJ1-5; TRBD1 might be the D (5 bases). The CDR3 spans 14 residues. V lost 5 bases and J lost 4, with 12 bases in between. CDR1 is MDHEN and CDR2 is SYDVKM in the germline V gene. The CDR3 region has the DNA TGTGCCAGCAGTATCGCGGGGGGGAATCAGCCCCAGCATTTT. Its protein is CASSIAGGNQPQHF.

In this sample, this clone turned up a few times. The rearrangement links TRBV28 to TRBJ2-3; D not resolved. V dropped 1 base and J dropped 1 base, with 6 bases sitting between them. The CDR3 totals 14 residues. Germline CDR1 and CDR2: MDHEN and SYDVKM. The CDR3 nucleotides are TGTGCCAGCAGTTTATTCGCCGGCACAGATACGCAGTATTTT. It is translated as CASSLFAGTDTQYF.

Comment on this clone: Distinct nucleotide sequences in the sample also encode this CDR3. The chain carries TRBV11-3 and TRBJ2-3, with TRBD1 as a possible D gene (5 bases). CDR3 length: 15 residues. V was cut by 1 base and J by 2 bases, with 10 bases left in between. The V gene's germline CDR1 is SGHNT and CDR2 YENEEA. This CDR3 reads CASSLGGAPTDTQYF. The CDR3 region has the DNA TGTGCCAGCAGCTTAGGGGGCGCCCCCACAGATACGCAGTATTTT. The full variable domain, its missing parts supplied by reference TRBV11-3 and TRBJ2-3, is EAGVVQSPRYKIIEKKQPVAFWCNPISGHNTLYWYLQNLGQGPELLIRYENEEAVDDSQLPKDRFSAERLKGVDSTLKIQPAELGDSAVYLCASSLGGAPTDTQYFGPGTRLTVL.

The chain links TRBV28 to TRBJ1-1; 7 bases match TRBD1. CDR3 size: 15 residues. The V gene end was trimmed by 1 base and the J gene end by 5 bases; junction bases not matched to a gene: 7. Per the germline V gene, CDR1 is MDHEN and CDR2 is SYDVKM. The CDR3 here is CASSLSGQGGTEAFF. The DNA of the CDR3 is TGTGCCAGCAGTTTATCCGGGCAGGGGGGGACTGAAGCTTTCTTT.

The chain carries TRBV19 and TRBJ1-1; D may be TRBD1 (5 bases). The CDR3 is made up of 14 amino acids. CDR1 is LNHDA and CDR2 is SQIVND in the germline V gene (reference sequence). V lost 2 bases to trimming and J lost 6 bases, with 13 bases between them. For the CDR3, the DNA is TGTGCCAGTAGTATACCGGGGGGGACGGCTGAAGCTTTCTTT. Its translation is CASSIPGGTAEAFF.

V is TRBV5-1 and J is TRBJ1-1; 7 nucleotides align to TRBD1. In germline, CDR1 is SGHRS, CDR2 YFSETQ. The CDR3 length is 15 residues. V lost 0 bases to trimming and J lost 0 bases; unmatched junction nucleotides: 2. CDR3 residues: CASSLATGMNTEAFF. The DNA of the CDR3 is TGCGCCAGCAGCTTGGCGACAGGGATGAACACTGAAGCTTTCTTT.

This sequence joins TRBV2 and TRBJ2-7; 7 positions match TRBD1. The V segment lost 8 bases and the J segment 3 bases; nucleotides outside the gene matches: 7. The CDR3 extends over 13 amino acids. The germline V gene encodes CDR1 SNHLY and CDR2 FYNNEI. For the CDR3, the DNA is TGTGCCAGCCAGGGAGACAGGGTCTACGAGCAGTACTTC. Translating gives CASQGDRVYEQYF. The complete variable domain, with remaining parts taken from reference TRBV2 and TRBJ2-7, reads EPEVTQTPSHQVTQMGQEVILRCVPISNHLYFYWYRQILGQKVEFLVSFYNNEISEKSEIFDDQFSVERPDGSNFTLKIRSTKLEDSAMYFCASQGDRVYEQYFGPGTRLTVT.

The V call is TRBV28, the J call TRBJ2-7, with 7 bases identical to TRBD1. The CDR3 has 14 amino acids. Trimming at V came to 5 bases and at J to 2 bases, leaving 6 bases not matched to a gene. Germline V gene sequence: CDR1 MDHEN, CDR2 SYDVKM. The CDR3 DNA follows: TGTGCCAGCAGTCCTTCCGACAGGGCCTACGAGCAGTACTTC. Its translation: CASSPSDRAYEQYF.

The genes are TRBV6-1 and TRBJ1-1; D perhaps matches TRBD1 (5 bases). Between the trimmed V and J ends, which lost 8 bases and 1 base, there was a span of 11 bases. This CDR3 contains 13 residues. Germline CDR1 is MNHNS and CDR2 is SASEGT. The CDR3, as DNA: TGTGCCAGCTTGGGACGTTCGAACACTGAAGCTTTCTTT. Translation gives CASLGRSNTEAFF.

Details on this clone: A junction boundary mismatches the germline segment, possibly from a read error. This chain connects TRBV6-6 to TRBJ1-4; unclear D gene. The germline gives CDR1 MNHNY, CDR2 SVGAGI (reference sequence). This CDR3 has 16 amino acids. The CDR3 sequence is CASSDSFTATNEKLFF. The CDR3 bases are TGTGCCAGCAGTGACTCCTTCACGGCAACTAATGAAAAACTGTTTTTT.